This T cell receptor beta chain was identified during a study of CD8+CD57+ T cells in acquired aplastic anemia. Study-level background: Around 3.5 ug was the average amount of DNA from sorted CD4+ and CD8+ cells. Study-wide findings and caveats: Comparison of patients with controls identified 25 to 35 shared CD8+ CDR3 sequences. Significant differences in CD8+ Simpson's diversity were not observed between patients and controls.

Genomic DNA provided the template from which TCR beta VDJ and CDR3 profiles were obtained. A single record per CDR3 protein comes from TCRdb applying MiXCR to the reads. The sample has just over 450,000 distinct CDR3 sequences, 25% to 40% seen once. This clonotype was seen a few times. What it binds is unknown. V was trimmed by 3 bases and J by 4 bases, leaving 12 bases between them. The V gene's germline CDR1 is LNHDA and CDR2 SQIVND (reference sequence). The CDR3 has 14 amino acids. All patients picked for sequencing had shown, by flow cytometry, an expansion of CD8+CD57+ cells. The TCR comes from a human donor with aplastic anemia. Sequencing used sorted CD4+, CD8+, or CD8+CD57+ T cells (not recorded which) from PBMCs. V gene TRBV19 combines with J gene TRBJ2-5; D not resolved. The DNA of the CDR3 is TGTGCCAGTAGTATGAAATATAGCCTAGAGACCCAGTACTTC. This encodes CASSMKYSLETQYF.